This T cell receptor beta chain comes out of a study of OX40 agonist ivuxolimab in advanced cancers. With regard to this clone: The antigen is unknown.

Profiling relied on immunoSEQ multiplex PCR, and the TCRdb table lists in-frame clones only, not all of them. This sample carries fewer than 70,000 clones, around 80% of them seen once, and the ten largest clones take approximately 2.4%. General observations from the study: Both blood CD4+ and CD8+ T cells showed clonal growth by week 6 at 0.1 to 3.0 mg/kg.

The CDR3 has 14 amino acids. V lost 5 bases and J 0 bases, leaving 10 bases between the germline ends. Germline-derived CDR1 and CDR2 are LNHDA and SQIVND (reference sequence). The chain combines TRBV19 with TRBJ1-2; D is possibly TRBD1 (6 bases). This receptor was taken from an adult with an advanced solid tumor such as melanoma, head and neck, liver or kidney cancer. The sample was CD4+ or CD8+ T cells sorted from blood, taken in a trial of the OX40 agonist ivuxolimab. The CDR3 region has the DNA TGTGCCAGTAGTCCAACAGGGTCTAACTATGGCTACACCTTC. This gives the protein CASSPTGSNYGYTF.